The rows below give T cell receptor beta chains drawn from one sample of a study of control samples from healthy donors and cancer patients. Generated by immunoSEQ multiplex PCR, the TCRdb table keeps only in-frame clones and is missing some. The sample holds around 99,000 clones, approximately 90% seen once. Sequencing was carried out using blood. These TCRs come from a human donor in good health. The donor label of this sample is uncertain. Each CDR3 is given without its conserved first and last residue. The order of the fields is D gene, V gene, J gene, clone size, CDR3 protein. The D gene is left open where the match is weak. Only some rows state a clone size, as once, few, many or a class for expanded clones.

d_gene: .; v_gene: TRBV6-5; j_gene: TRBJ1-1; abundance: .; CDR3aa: ASTLGRNTEAF
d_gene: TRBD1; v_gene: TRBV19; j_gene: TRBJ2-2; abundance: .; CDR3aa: ASAGTANTGELF
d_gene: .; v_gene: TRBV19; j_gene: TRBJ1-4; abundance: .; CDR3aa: ASSIMGATNEKLF
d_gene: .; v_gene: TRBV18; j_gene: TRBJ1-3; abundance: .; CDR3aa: ASSPTGAGSGNTIY
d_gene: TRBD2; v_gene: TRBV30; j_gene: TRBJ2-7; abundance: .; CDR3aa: AWSGRLAGYEQY
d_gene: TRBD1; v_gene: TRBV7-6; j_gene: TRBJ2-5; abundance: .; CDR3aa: ASSLYPGGQETQY
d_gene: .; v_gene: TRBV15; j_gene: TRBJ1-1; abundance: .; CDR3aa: ATSRARRSNTEAF
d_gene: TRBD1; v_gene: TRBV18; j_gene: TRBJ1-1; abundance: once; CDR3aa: ASSTLPGQTNTEAF
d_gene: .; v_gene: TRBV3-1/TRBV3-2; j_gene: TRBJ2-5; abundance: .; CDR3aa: ASSHSSGLLETQY
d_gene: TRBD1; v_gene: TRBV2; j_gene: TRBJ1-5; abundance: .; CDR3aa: ASSLRTGGQPQH
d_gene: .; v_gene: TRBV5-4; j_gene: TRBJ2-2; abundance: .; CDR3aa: ASSSGDAGELF
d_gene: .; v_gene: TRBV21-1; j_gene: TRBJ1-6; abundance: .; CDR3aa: ARESTGCGNSPLH
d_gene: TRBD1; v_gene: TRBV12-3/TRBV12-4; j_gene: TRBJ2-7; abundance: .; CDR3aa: ASSPWTGYEQY
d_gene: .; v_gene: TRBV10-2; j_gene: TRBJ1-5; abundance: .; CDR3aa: ASTPTGFQPQH
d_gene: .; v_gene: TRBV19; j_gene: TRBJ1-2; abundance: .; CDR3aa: ASFKRGDSPYGYT
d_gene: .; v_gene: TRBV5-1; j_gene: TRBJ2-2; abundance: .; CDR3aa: ASNRATWDTGELF
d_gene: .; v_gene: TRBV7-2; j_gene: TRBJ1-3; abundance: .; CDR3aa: ASSWGVASGNTIY
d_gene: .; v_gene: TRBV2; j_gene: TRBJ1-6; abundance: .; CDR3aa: ASISDTGYNSPLH
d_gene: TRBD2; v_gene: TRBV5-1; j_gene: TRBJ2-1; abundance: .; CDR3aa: ASSLARQLAGGLV
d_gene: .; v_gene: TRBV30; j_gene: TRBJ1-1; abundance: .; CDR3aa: AWSKSEAF
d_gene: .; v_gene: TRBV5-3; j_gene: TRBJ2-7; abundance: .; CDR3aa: ARSPVPRSSYEQY
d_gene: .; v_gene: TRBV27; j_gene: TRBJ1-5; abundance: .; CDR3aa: ASSLSPGHQPQH
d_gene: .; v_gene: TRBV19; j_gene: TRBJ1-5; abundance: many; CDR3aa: ASSIDGQNNQPQH
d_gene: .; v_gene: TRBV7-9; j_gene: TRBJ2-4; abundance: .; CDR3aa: ASSLEVRGAKNIQY
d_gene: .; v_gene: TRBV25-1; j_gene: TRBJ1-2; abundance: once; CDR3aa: ASSERYTGGFLR
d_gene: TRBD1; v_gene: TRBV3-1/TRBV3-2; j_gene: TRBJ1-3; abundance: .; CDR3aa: ASSPGTGSAGNTIY
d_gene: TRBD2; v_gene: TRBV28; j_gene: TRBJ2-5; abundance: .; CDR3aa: ASSWPQYERGLVETQY
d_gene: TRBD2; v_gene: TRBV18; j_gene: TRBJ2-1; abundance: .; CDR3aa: ASSPPSSGGYNEQF
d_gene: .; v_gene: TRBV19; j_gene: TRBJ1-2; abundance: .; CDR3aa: ASIGGVDYGYT